This TCR beta chain was captured by sequencing in a study of blood T cell repertoires in COVID-19. The overall study: Some COVID-19 samples were acute and others convalescent; all came from the United States, Italy and Spain. From T cells, B-cell-depleted T cells, or PBMCs came the material, which was cDNA or gDNA.

Profiling relied on immunoSEQ multiplex PCR, and the TCRdb table lists in-frame clones only, not all of them. This table has some 170,000 clones, roughly 87% appearing once. Participants were aged roughly 18 to 90 years, lived in around 22 US areas, and enrolled virtually. In assigning cohorts, the study relied on participant-reported clinical history. Trimming stripped 0 bases from V and 4 bases from J, with 6 bases between. Germline-derived CDR1 and CDR2 are MNHEY and SVGEGT. CDR3 length: 13 residues. The specimen was PBMCs or T cells enriched from blood (not recorded which). The V call is TRBV6-2 or TRBV6-3, the J call TRBJ2-5; weak D call: TRBD1 (5 bases). This sequence originates from a human donor with acute COVID-19. The donor label of this sample is uncertain. The CDR3 reads CASSYSGPETQYF. CDR3 DNA sequence: TGTGCCAGCAGTTACTCGGGGCCAGAGACCCAGTACTTC.